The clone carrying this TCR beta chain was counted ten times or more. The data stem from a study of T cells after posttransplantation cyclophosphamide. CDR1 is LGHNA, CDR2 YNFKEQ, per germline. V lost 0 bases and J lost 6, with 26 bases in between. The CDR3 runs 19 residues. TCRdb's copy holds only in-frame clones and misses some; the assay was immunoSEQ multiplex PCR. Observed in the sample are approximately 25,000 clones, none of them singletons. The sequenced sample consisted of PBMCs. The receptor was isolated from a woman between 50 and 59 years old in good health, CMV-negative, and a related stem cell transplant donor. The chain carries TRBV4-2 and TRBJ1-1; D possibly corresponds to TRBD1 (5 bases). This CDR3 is CASSQDRALLRDRGAEAFF. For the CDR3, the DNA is TGTGCCAGCAGCCAAGATCGAGCCCTACTCAGGGATCGAGGCGCTGAAGCTTTCTTT.